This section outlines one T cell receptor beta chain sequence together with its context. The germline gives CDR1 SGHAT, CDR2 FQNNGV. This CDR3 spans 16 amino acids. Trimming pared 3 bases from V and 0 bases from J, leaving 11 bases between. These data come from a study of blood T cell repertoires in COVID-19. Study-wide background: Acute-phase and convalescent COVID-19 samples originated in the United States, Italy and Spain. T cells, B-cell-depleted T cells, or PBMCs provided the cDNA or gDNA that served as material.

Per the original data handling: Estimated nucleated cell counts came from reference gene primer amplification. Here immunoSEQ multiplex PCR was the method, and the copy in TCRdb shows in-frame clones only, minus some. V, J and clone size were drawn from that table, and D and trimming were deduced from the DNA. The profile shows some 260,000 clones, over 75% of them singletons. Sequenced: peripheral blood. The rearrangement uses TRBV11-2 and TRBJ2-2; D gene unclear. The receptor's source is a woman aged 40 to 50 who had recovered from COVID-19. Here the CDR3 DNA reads TGTGCCAGCAGCTTCGTACTCCCGCCGAACACCGGGGAGCTGTTTTTT. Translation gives CASSFVLPPNTGELFF.